Each of the 11 T cell receptor beta chains below was sequenced from the same sample in a study of Graves' ophthalmopathy and Graves' hyperthyroidism. Using RNA transcripts, the TCR beta CDR3 regions were amplified. An opening RT-PCR round employed HTBI primers and preceded a second-round multiplex PCR. Using its own MiXCR run on the multiplex PCR reads, TCRdb lists one record per CDR3 protein. The sample holds hundreds of thousands of distinct CDR3 sequences; around 15% are singletons and the top ten take about 9.4%. The sample was blood. All receptors derive from a woman aged 25 to 39 with Graves' ophthalmopathy.

There are many counts of this clonotype. The chain couples TRBV7-9 to TRBJ2-7; 11 bases agree with TRBD2. V gave up 4 bases and J gave up 7 bases; unmatched junction bases: 9. Per germline, CDR1 SEHNR and CDR2 FQNEAQ (reference sequence). The CDR3 contains 15 residues. CDR3 residues: CASSSHSGGASEQYF. For the CDR3, the DNA is TGTGCCAGCAGCTCACATAGCGGGGGGGCATCGGAGCAGTACTTC. The full variable domain, rest sourced from reference TRBV7-9 and TRBJ2-7, is DTGVSQNPRHKITKRGQNVTFRCDPISEHNRLYWYRQTLGQGPEFLTYFQNEAQLEKSRLLSDRFSAERPKGSFSTLEIQRTEQGDSAMYLCASSSHSGGASEQYFGPGTRLTVT.

This clonotype was detected many times. The CDR3 here is CSVSPQGHGGETQYF. CDR3 nucleotide sequence: TGCAGCGTCTCTCCCCAGGGGCATGGTGGAGAGACCCAGTACTTC. The J gene is TRBJ2-5, the V gene TRBV29-1, with TRBD1 as a possible D gene (6 bases). Germline CDR1 reads SQVTM; CDR2 reads ANQGSEA. The CDR3 is made up of 15 amino acids. V lost 6 bases, J lost 4 bases, and 21 bases lay in between.

This clonotype was observed many times. The rearrangement joins TRBV6-1 to TRBJ2-7; 9 bases agree with TRBD2. Trimming cost V 5 bases and J 0 bases; bases outside gene matches: 5. CDR1 MNHNS and CDR2 SASEGT come from the germline V gene. This CDR3 has 15 residues. CDR3 sequence (DNA): TGTGCCAGCAGTAAGAGCGGGAGGAGCTCCTACGAGCAGTACTTC. Amino acid sequence: CASSKSGRSSYEQYF.

This clonotype was observed many times. This sequence joins TRBV20-1 and TRBJ1-5, with a tentative D call TRBD1 (5 bases). This CDR3 region has 14 residues. The ends were cut back, 1 base at V and 6 bases at J, with 13 bases in the middle. CDR1 and CDR2 from the germline V gene are DFQATT and SNEGSKA (reference sequence). This chain's CDR3 is CSARAPHGGQPQHF. CDR3 nucleotide sequence: TGCAGTGCTAGAGCCCCCCACGGGGGTCAGCCCCAGCATTTT.

This clonotype was counted at least ten times. The chain is built from TRBV6-4 and TRBJ2-5; TRBD2 agrees at 11 bases. Germline loops: CDR1 MRHNA, CDR2 SNTAGT. The trim removed 5 bases at V and 2 bases at J, leaving 4 bases unmatched. This CDR3 is built from 15 residues. CDR3 residues: CASSQLAGEQETQYF. For the CDR3, the DNA is TGTGCCAGCAGTCAACTAGCGGGGGAGCAAGAGACCCAGTACTTC.

This clonotype was picked up many times. The chain joins TRBV5-1 to TRBJ1-1; no clear D gene. This CDR3 has 15 residues. Germline-derived CDR1 and CDR2 are SGHRS and YFSETQ. The V and J ends lost 0 bases and 6 bases respectively, with 15 bases between them. The CDR3 nucleotides are TGCGCCAGCAGCTTGGACGGGATGGAGGGCGCTGAAGCTTTCTTT. Residues: CASSLDGMEGAEAFF.

CDR3 coding DNA: TGTGCCAGCTCACCAGGGGGACAGGTCAATCAGCCCCAGCATTTT. It codes for CASSPGGQVNQPQHF. The gene calls are TRBV18 and TRBJ1-5, with 8 bases matching TRBD1. Per germline, CDR1 KGHSH and CDR2 LQKENI. CDR3 length equals 15 residues. The J segment lost 3 bases and the V segment lost 2 bases, leaving 3 bases of the junction unmatched.

The sample holds many counts of this clonotype. The chain recombines TRBV6-2 or TRBV6-3 with TRBJ2-7, with TRBD2 identical over 10 bases. There are 16 residues in the CDR3. Looked up from germline, CDR1 is MNHEY and CDR2 is SVGEGT. Losses at the gene ends were 4 bases for V and 3 bases for J; bases not matched to a gene: 9. CDR3 bases: TGTGCCAGCAGTTCCCGCCTAGCGGGGGTTGACTACGAGCAGTACTTC. Amino acid sequence: CASSSRLAGVDYEQYF.

This clonotype has ten or more counts. The V gene is TRBV12-3 or TRBV12-4, the J gene TRBJ1-2; TRBD1 agrees at 7 bases. The CDR3 runs to 14 residues. V shed 6 bases, J shed 3 bases, and the junction held 7 bases outside the gene matches. CDR3 sequence: CASSPTGLDYGYTF. CDR3 sequence (DNA): TGTGCCAGCAGCCCGACAGGGTTAGACTATGGCTACACCTTC.

This clonotype occurred many times. The chain links TRBV27 to TRBJ2-5, with D unresolved. The CDR3 totals 13 residues. Germline V gene sequence: CDR1 MNHEY, CDR2 SMNVEV (reference sequence). The V gene lost 10 bases and the J gene lost 4 bases, with 16 bases spanning the gap. The CDR3 DNA follows: TGTGCCACCCAACTTCCTAGGGCAGAGACCCAGTACTTC. Amino acid sequence: CATQLPRAETQYF.

This clonotype has only a few counts. The CDR3: CASSMGVSNYGYTF. In DNA, the CDR3 is TGTGCCAGCAGCATGGGAGTCAGCAACTATGGCTACACCTTC. This sequence joins TRBV27 and TRBJ1-2, with unresolved D. Germline values: CDR1 MNHEY, CDR2 SMNVEV (reference sequence). Trimming took off 6 bases at V and 2 bases at J, with 13 bases between the two ends. This CDR3 has 14 amino acids.